Listed below are T cell receptor beta chains from one sample, sequenced in a study of radiotherapy plus CTLA-4 blockade in lung cancer. Only in-frame clones appear in the TCRdb table, and some are missing; sequencing was by immunoSEQ multiplex PCR. Of roughly 1,600 clones in the sample, roughly 90% were seen once. The sequencing used tumor tissue, collected from a patient treated with radiotherapy plus ipilimumab. The receptors stem from a human donor with non-small cell lung cancer who had a complete response to radiotherapy plus ipilimumab. Both conserved end residues are part of each CDR3. The D gene is left open where the match is weak.

D gene: TRBD2
V gene: TRBV9
CDR3 protein: CASSVGGLAGGNEQFF

D gene: TRBD1
V gene: TRBV18
CDR3 protein: CASSPTGTAYGYTF

D gene: .
V gene: TRBV6-1
CDR3 protein: CASNLAGLNSPLHF

D gene: .
V gene: TRBV11-2
CDR3 protein: CASSPLSLMANSPLHF

D gene: .
V gene: TRBV6-6
CDR3 protein: CASSSQNTEAFF

D gene: .
V gene: TRBV5-6
CDR3 protein: CASSLWRSGDYGYTF

D gene: .
V gene: TRBV29-1
CDR3 protein: CSVGDGLNQPQHF

D gene: .
V gene: TRBV7-2
CDR3 protein: CASSPPPSTSEQFF

D gene: .
V gene: TRBV7-6
CDR3 protein: CASSLAGAGSNEKLFF

D gene: .
V gene: TRBV7-2
CDR3 protein: CASSLAVGADEQFF

D gene: .
V gene: TRBV18
CDR3 protein: CASSLGTEAFF

D gene: TRBD1
V gene: TRBV18
CDR3 protein: CASSPPGQGRNEQFF

D gene: .
V gene: TRBV7-9
CDR3 protein: CASSLSIGTMSGYTF

D gene: TRBD1
V gene: TRBV15
CDR3 protein: CATSRPGGRQGSTEAFF

D gene: .
V gene: TRBV7-9
CDR3 protein: CASSRTAYNSPLHF

D gene: TRBD1
V gene: TRBV30
CDR3 protein: CAWTGQGGSTNEKLFF

D gene: TRBD2
V gene: TRBV7-2
CDR3 protein: CASSPRVSGGEQFF

D gene: TRBD1
V gene: TRBV6-4
CDR3 protein: CASSSRQGAREQYF

D gene: .
V gene: TRBV20-1
CDR3 protein: CSASHRQGYTF

D gene: .
V gene: TRBV7-2
CDR3 protein: CASSLSPMNEQFF

D gene: TRBD1
V gene: TRBV29-1
CDR3 protein: CSVELGTGREKLFF

D gene: .
V gene: TRBV19
CDR3 protein: CASRDYPDYNEQFF

D gene: .
V gene: TRBV4-3
CDR3 protein: CASSPRKGGLETEAFF

D gene: TRBD1
V gene: TRBV7-9
CDR3 protein: CASSLAGQGANNEQFF

D gene: .
V gene: TRBV15
CDR3 protein: CATTDSRNQPQHF

D gene: TRBD1
V gene: TRBV7-7
CDR3 protein: CASSLAQGAPGANVLTF

D gene: .
V gene: TRBV12-5
CDR3 protein: CASGPPVNTEAFF

D gene: .
V gene: TRBV19
CDR3 protein: CASTLREAGTEAFF

D gene: .
V gene: TRBV7-2
CDR3 protein: CASRSRGTSEAFF

D gene: .
V gene: TRBV2
CDR3 protein: CASVFDANTGELFF

D gene: .
V gene: TRBV19
CDR3 protein: CASSKKPPSTYGYTF

D gene: .
V gene: TRBV6-5
CDR3 protein: CASSYRLNNEQFF

D gene: .
V gene: TRBV10-3
CDR3 protein: CAISDLLRESPLHF

D gene: .
V gene: TRBV7-9
CDR3 protein: CASSSTGRGNTIYF

D gene: .
V gene: TRBV19
CDR3 protein: CASSIEASSGANVLTF

D gene: .
V gene: TRBV5-4
CDR3 protein: CASSLEGHGYTF

D gene: .
V gene: TRBV30
CDR3 protein: CACLGGGNTEAFF

D gene: .
V gene: TRBV27
CDR3 protein: CASRGLGTDTQYF

D gene: .
V gene: TRBV7-8
CDR3 protein: CASSPRTDGTEAFF

D gene: .
V gene: TRBV25-1
CDR3 protein: CASSVRNTEAFF

D gene: TRBD1
V gene: TRBV19
CDR3 protein: CASTWDRENQPQHF

D gene: .
V gene: TRBV21-1
CDR3 protein: CANSKRQIGLLVYNEQFF

D gene: .
V gene: TRBV6-6
CDR3 protein: CASLDTEAFF

D gene: TRBD1
V gene: TRBV11-2
CDR3 protein: CASSLGQGAHGYTF

D gene: .
V gene: TRBV2
CDR3 protein: CASSGGTEYGELFF

D gene: TRBD1
V gene: TRBV6-1
CDR3 protein: CASSGTGRLIKANEKLFF

D gene: TRBD2
V gene: TRBV7-2
CDR3 protein: CASSLGRGRGARETQYF

D gene: .
V gene: TRBV7-9
CDR3 protein: CASSLALRHRYGYTF

D gene: TRBD1
V gene: TRBV6-4
CDR3 protein: CASSDSLRQGSYEQYF

D gene: .
V gene: TRBV7-9
CDR3 protein: CATTVGGTNTEAFF

D gene: TRBD2
V gene: TRBV5-1
CDR3 protein: CASSHKGLAGSPTDNEQFF

D gene: .
V gene: TRBV6-1
CDR3 protein: CASSSQVGLYNEQFF

D gene: .
V gene: TRBV7-8
CDR3 protein: CASSLPGGEAFF

D gene: .
V gene: TRBV7-6
CDR3 protein: CASSRRQALRGSTNEKLFF